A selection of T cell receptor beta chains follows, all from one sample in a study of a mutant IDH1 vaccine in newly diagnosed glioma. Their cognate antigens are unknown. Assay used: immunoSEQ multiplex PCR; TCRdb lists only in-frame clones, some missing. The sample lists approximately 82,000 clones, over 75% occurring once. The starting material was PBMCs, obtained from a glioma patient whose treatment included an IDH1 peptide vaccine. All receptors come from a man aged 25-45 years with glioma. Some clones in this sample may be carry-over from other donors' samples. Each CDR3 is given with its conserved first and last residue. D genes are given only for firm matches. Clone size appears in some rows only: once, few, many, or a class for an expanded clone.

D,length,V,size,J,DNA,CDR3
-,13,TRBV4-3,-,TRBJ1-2,TGCGCCAGCAGCCAAGATAACCTGTATGGCTACACCTTC,CASSQDNLYGYTF
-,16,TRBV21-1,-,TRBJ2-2,TGTGCCAGCAGCAAAGCGAAAGGGGGGAACACCGGGGAGCTGTTTTTT,CASSKAKGGNTGELFF
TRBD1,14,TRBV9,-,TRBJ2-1,TGTGCCAGCAGCGCATCAGGGGGCCGAAATGAGCAGTTCTTC,CASSASGGRNEQFF
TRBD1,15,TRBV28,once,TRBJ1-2,TGTGCCAGCAGTCCAGTGCCCAGCAGGGGGAATGGCTACACCTTC,CASSPVPSRGNGYTF
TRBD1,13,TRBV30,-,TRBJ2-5,TGTGCCTGGGAGACAGGGATAAGGGAGACCCAGTACTTC,CAWETGIRETQYF
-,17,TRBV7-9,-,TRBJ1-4,TGTGCCAGCAGAGAACGGGGGGGAGCGTCGGCTAATGAAAAACTGTTTTTT,CASRERGGASANEKLFF
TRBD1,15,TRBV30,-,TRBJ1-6,TGTGCCTGGAGTACCCCGAACAGGGGGCTGACACCCCTCCACTTT,CAWSTPNRGLTPLHF
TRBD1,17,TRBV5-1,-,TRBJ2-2,TGCGCCAGCAGCTTACCACCGGGACAGGAATTCACCGGGGAGCTGTTTTTT,CASSLPPGQEFTGELFF
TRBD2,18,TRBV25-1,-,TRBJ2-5,TGTGCCAGCAGTTCAAATATTAGGGTAGCGGGAGGGTCGGAGACCCAGTACTTC,CASSSNIRVAGGSETQYF
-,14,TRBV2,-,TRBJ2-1,TGTGCCAGCAGGAGCACGACCTCCTACAATGAGCAGTTCTTC,CASRSTTSYNEQFF
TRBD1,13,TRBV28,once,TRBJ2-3,TGTGCCAGCAGTAAACAGGGGGCAGATACGCAGTATTTT,CASSKQGADTQYF
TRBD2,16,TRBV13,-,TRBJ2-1,TGTGCCAGCAGCCGTAGCGGGAAAAAACCCTACAATGAGCAGTTCTTC,CASSRSGKKPYNEQFF
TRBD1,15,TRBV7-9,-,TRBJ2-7,TGTGCCAGCAACAAAGGGACAGCGATCTCCTACGAGCAGTACTTC,CASNKGTAISYEQYF
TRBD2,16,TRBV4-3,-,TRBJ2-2,TGCGCCAGCAGCCCCGGACTAGCGGAGTTCACCGGGGAGCTGTTTTTT,CASSPGLAEFTGELFF
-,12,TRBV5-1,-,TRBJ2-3,TGCGCCAGCAGCTTGACCACAGATACGCAGTATTTT,CASSLTTDTQYF
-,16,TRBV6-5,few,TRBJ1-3,TGTGCCAGCAGTTACCCACAGGGATCCTCTGGAAACACCATATATTTT,CASSYPQGSSGNTIYF
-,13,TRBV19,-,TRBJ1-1,TGTGCCAGTAGTATTCTTAGGGGCATTGAAGCTTTCTTT,CASSILRGIEAFF
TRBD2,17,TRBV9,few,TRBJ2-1,TGTGCCAGCAGCGTAGAGGCTAGCGGGGTAATTTACAATGAGCAGTTCTTC,CASSVEASGVIYNEQFF
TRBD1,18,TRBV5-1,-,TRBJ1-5,TGCGCCAGCAGCCCTAAAACGGACAGGGGGAACAGCAATCAGCCCCAGCATTTT,CASSPKTDRGNSNQPQHF
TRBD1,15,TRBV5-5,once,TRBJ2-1,TGTGCCAGCAGTTTGGGACAGGGCTCCTACAATGAGCAGTTCTTC,CASSLGQGSYNEQFF
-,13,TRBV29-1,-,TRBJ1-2,TGCAGCGTTTTCGTTGTCTCTGACTATGGCTACACCTTC,CSVFVVSDYGYTF
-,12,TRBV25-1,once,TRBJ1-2,TGTGCCAGCAGTGAATCGTTCTATGGCTACACCTTC,CASSESFYGYTF
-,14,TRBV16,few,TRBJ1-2,TGTGCCAGCAGCCAATCGGCGGTAACCCATGGCTACACCTTC,CASSQSAVTHGYTF
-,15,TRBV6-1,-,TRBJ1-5,TGTGCCAGCAGTGAATGGCGTGTGAGGGGTCAGCCCCAGCATTTT,CASSEWRVRGQPQHF
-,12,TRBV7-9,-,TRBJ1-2,TGTGCCAGCAGCTTAGCTAACTATGGCTACACCTTC,CASSLANYGYTF